This T cell receptor beta chain was sequenced during a study of radiation and T cells in renal cell carcinoma. V gave up 5 bases and J gave up 1 base, with 14 bases separating them. There are 16 residues in the CDR3. The germline V gene has CDR1 SGHTA and CDR2 FQGNSA. Only in-frame clones appear in the TCRdb table, and some are missing; sequencing was by immunoSEQ multiplex PCR. The data contain approximately 150,000 clones, 80% to 90% of them singletons. Time point here: blood 4 weeks post-SBRT, at nephrectomy. Treatment reported: 15 Gy SBRT to primary tumor, nephrectomy 4 weeks later. This chain joins TRBV7-2 and TRBJ2-2; D gene uncertain. The TCR was taken from a woman aged 45-65 years with renal cell carcinoma. Material: blood, obtained from a patient whose treatment included radiotherapy and nephrectomy. The CDR3 region has the DNA TGTGCCAGCAGCCTAAACGGCTTCGGGAACACCGGGGAGCTGTTTTTT. Protein sequence: CASSLNGFGNTGELFF. Full variable domain (outside the CDR3, taken from reference TRBV7-2 and TRBJ2-2): GAGVSQSPSNKVTEKGKDVELRCDPISGHTALYWYRQSLGQGLEFLIYFQGNSAPDKSGLPSDRFSAERTGGSVSTLTIQRTQQEDSAVYLCASSLNGFGNTGELFFGEGSRLTVL.